This entry features one T cell receptor (beta chain) sequence. Assay: immunoSEQ multiplex PCR; the TCRdb copy retains only in-frame clones and omits some. The data show fewer than 250,000 clones, about 89% seen once. The source of the sample is a study of blood T cell repertoires in COVID-19. This CDR3 has 16 residues. Germline CDR1 is SQVTM and CDR2 is ANQGSEA. The J segment lost 1 base and the V segment lost 1 base, leaving 8 bases of the junction unmatched. The sequence was collected from a man aged 60-69 years who had recovered from COVID-19. V gene TRBV29-1 combines with J gene TRBJ2-3; 7 bases agree with TRBD2. Sequences were obtained from peripheral blood. The CDR3 bases are TGCAGCGTTGAAGGGCCTAGCGGAGGGGGCACAGATACGCAGTATTTT. This gives the protein CSVEGPSGGGTDTQYF.